This T cell receptor (beta chain) was obtained from a study of OX40 agonist ivuxolimab in advanced cancers. In the study overall: Head and neck, renal cell, melanoma or hepatocellular carcinoma were the cancers that dose-escalation patients had. Findings of the study overall: What antigens the expanded peripheral T cells recognized was never established. CD8+ T cells showed, on average, more clonal expansion than CD4+ cells. The study observed clonal expansion of CD4+ and CD8+ blood T cells by week 6 at 0.1 to 3.0 mg/kg.

The repertoire was sequenced with immunoSEQ multiplex PCR; TCRdb's copy has only in-frame clones and lacks some. This table has around 70,000 clones, 84% appearing once. This clone was observed a single time. Its specificity is unknown. Germline values: CDR1 SNHLY, CDR2 FYNNEI. This CDR3 comprises 14 residues. Between the trimmed V and J ends, which lost 9 bases and 5 bases, there was a span of 19 bases. The chain combines TRBV2 with TRBJ1-1; D is possibly TRBD1 (6 bases). The TCR originated in an adult with an advanced solid tumor such as melanoma, head and neck, liver or kidney cancer. The specimen was CD4+ or CD8+ T cells sorted from blood, collected in a trial of the OX40 agonist ivuxolimab. The DNA of the CDR3 is TGTGCCAGTACCGACAGGATCAAGGAGACTGAAGCTTTCTTT. Encoded protein: CASTDRIKETEAFF.